One sample yielded the 24 T cell receptor beta chains listed below, sequenced in a study of shared clonotypes between healthy human individuals. Data came from immunoSEQ multiplex PCR; TCRdb stores just in-frame clones and leaves some out. This table has 2.3 million or so clones, approximately 93% appearing once. Specimen: naive CD4+ T cells from PBMCs. Subset indicated: CD45RA+ positively selected. These receptors were taken from a man between 18 and 35 years old in good health. Some clones in this sample may be carry-over from other donors' samples.

The rearrangement uses TRBV7-9 and TRBJ1-3, with D hard to call. V was trimmed by 3 bases and J by 4 bases, leaving 7 bases between them. Germline CDR1 and CDR2: SEHNR and FQNEAQ (reference sequence). This CDR3 has 13 residues. The CDR3 is CASSLPSGNTIYF. In nucleotides, the CDR3 is TGTGCCAGCAGCTTGCCCTCCGGAAACACCATATATTTT.

This clone was recorded once. This rearrangement joins TRBV6-4 to TRBJ1-2, with D possibly being TRBD1 (6 bases). The V and J ends lost 4 bases and 3 bases respectively, with 12 bases between them. There are 14 residues in the CDR3. The germline V gene has CDR1 MRHNA and CDR2 SNTAGT. The CDR3 loop reads CASSVSRGDYGYTF. CDR3 bases: TGTGCCAGCAGTGTGTCGAGGGGGGACTATGGCTACACCTTC.

As regards this clone: Other DNA sequences of this sample code for an identical CDR3. This chain links TRBV28 with TRBJ1-1; D is perhaps TRBD1 (6 bases). This CDR3 comprises 11 residues. CDR1 is MDHEN and CDR2 is SYDVKM in the germline V gene. Between the trimmed V and J ends, which lost 2 bases and 10 bases, there was a span of 8 bases. CDR3 in amino acids: CASSLTGLAFF. CDR3 nucleotides: TGTGCCAGCAGTTTAACAGGGTTAGCTTTCTTT.

The chain carries TRBV7-3 and TRBJ2-2, with TRBD2 matching 9 bases. This CDR3 is built from 16 residues. The V gene's germline CDR1 is SGHTA and CDR2 FQGTGA. With 5 bases clipped from V and 6 bases from J, the junction kept 10 bases outside the gene matches. This chain's CDR3 is CASSPGLARGAGELFF. CDR3 DNA: TGTGCCAGCAGCCCTGGACTAGCGCGGGGAGCCGGGGAGCTGTTTTTT.

The chain links TRBV6-1 to TRBJ1-4, with D perhaps TRBD1 (6 bases). Germline V gene lookup returns CDR1 MNHNS and CDR2 SASEGT. Trimming left V 4 bases short and J 8 bases short, with 20 bases between. The CDR3 loop spans 16 amino acids. CDR3 residues: CASSGNRAPVGEKLFF. In DNA, the CDR3 is TGTGCCAGCAGTGGAAACAGGGCCCCCGTCGGGGAAAAACTGTTTTTT.

V and J are TRBV27 and TRBJ1-2; 7 bases fit TRBD1. The germline V gene encodes CDR1 MNHEY and CDR2 SMNVEV (reference sequence). This CDR3 comprises 13 residues. J gave up 7 bases and V 6 bases, and 8 bases lay outside the gene matches. The CDR3: CASRWTGSSGYTF. DNA of the CDR3: TGTGCCAGCAGGTGGACAGGTTCGAGTGGCTACACCTTC.

The chain uses TRBV6-1 and TRBJ2-2; 14 nucleotides match TRBD2. With V trimmed by 0 bases and J by 3 bases, 3 bases remained unmatched. The CDR3 runs 18 residues. Germline CDR1 MNHNS, CDR2 SASEGT. The DNA of the CDR3 is TGTGCCAGCAGTGAAGCTGGGACTAGCGGGAGATACACCGGGGAGCTGTTTTTT. It translates to CASSEAGTSGRYTGELFF.

The gene calls are TRBV14 and TRBJ2-2; the match to TRBD1 covers 7 bases. The CDR3 covers 14 residues. CDR1 SGHDN and CDR2 FVKESK come from the germline V gene. Germline trimming cut 5 bases from V and 3 bases from J; bases unmatched to any gene: 3. CDR3: CASSEQGYTGELFF. DNA of the CDR3: TGTGCCAGCAGCGAACAGGGGTACACCGGGGAGCTGTTTTTT. Using reference TRBV14 and TRBJ2-2 for the parts outside the CDR3, the full variable domain is EAGVTQFPSHSVIEKGQTVTLRCDPISGHDNLYWYRRVMGKEIKFLLHFVKESKQDESGMPNNRFLAERTGGTYSTLKVQPAELEDSGVYFCASSEQGYTGELFFGEGSRLTVL.

The chain couples TRBV6-6 to TRBJ1-4, with a possible D match to TRBD1 (5 bases). CDR3 length equals 15 residues. Germline values: CDR1 MNHNY, CDR2 SVGAGI (reference sequence). V was shortened by 0 bases and J by 3 bases, with 8 bases between the two germline ends. CDR3 nucleotides: TGTGCCAGCAGTTACTCGAAGGGACCTAATGAAAAACTGTTTTTT. Encoded protein: CASSYSKGPNEKLFF.

This chain uses TRBV9 with TRBJ2-3; D remains unclear. The CDR3 contains 16 residues. Trimming took off 3 bases at V and 0 bases at J, with 14 bases between the two ends. The germline V gene encodes CDR1 SGDLS and CDR2 YYNGEE. CDR3: CASSASSPVSTDTQYF. In nucleotides, the CDR3 is TGTGCCAGCAGCGCTTCATCTCCCGTTAGCACAGATACGCAGTATTTT.

This rearrangement joins TRBV10-1 to TRBJ2-3; D gene uncertain. V lost 10 bases to trimming and J lost 6 bases, with 2 bases between them. This CDR3 comprises 8 residues. The germline gives CDR1 WNHNN, CDR2 SYGVQD (reference sequence). The CDR3 here is CANDTQYF. The DNA for the CDR3 is TGCGCCAATGATACGCAGTATTTT.

The chain employs TRBV18 and TRBJ1-5, with 7 bases lining up with TRBD1. V was pared by 2 bases and J by 7 bases, with 8 bases of the junction left unmatched. Per the germline V gene, CDR1 is KGHSH and CDR2 is LQKENI. This CDR3 comprises 15 residues. The CDR3 DNA reads TGTGCCAGCTCACCAGTACAGGGGTTCTTACAGCCCCAGCATTTT. Translation: CASSPVQGFLQPQHF.

This clone was seen a few times. Other DNA sequences in the same sample also yield this CDR3. V is TRBV5-1 and J is TRBJ1-1; D perhaps matches TRBD1 (6 bases). CDR1 and CDR2 (germline): SGHRS, YFSETQ. The CDR3 extends over 14 amino acids. Trimming stripped 4 bases from V and 1 base from J, with 11 bases between. Written as DNA, the CDR3 is TGCGCCAGCAGCCTCGACAGGCAGAACACTGAAGCTTTCTTT. It specifies CASSLDRQNTEAFF.

The gene calls are TRBV7-7 and TRBJ2-3; 9 nucleotides agree with TRBD2. CDR3 length equals 16 residues. Per germline, CDR1 SSHAT and CDR2 FNYEAQ (reference sequence). V was pared by 5 bases and J by 2 bases, with 8 bases of the junction left unmatched. Here the CDR3 DNA reads TGTGCCAGCAGCCCCTATAGCGGGAGAGTCACAGATACGCAGTATTTT. It yields the protein CASSPYSGRVTDTQYF.

A remark on this clone: The same CDR3 is also encoded by other DNA sequences in this sample. The rearrangement links TRBV28 to TRBJ2-7; 9 nucleotides line up with TRBD2. Germline CDR1 and CDR2: MDHEN and SYDVKM. V shed 6 bases and J 2 bases; nucleotides not matched to a gene: 5. This CDR3 is built from 14 residues. Here the CDR3 reads CASSKTSGAYEQYF. CDR3 nucleotides: TGTGCCAGCAGCAAGACTAGCGGCGCCTACGAGCAGTACTTC.

The chain recombines TRBV5-1 with TRBJ1-1; D call uncertain. Germline V gene sequence: CDR1 SGHRS, CDR2 YFSETQ. Trimming pared 0 bases from V and 3 bases from J, leaving 15 bases between. The CDR3 runs 16 residues. The CDR3 spells CASSLDFNGLYTEAFF. The CDR3 DNA reads as TGCGCCAGCAGCTTGGATTTCAACGGCCTCTACACTGAAGCTTTCTTT.

The chain uses TRBV28 and TRBJ1-6; D is unclear. In germline, CDR1 is MDHEN, CDR2 SYDVKM. Trimming stripped 6 bases from V and 8 bases from J, with 14 bases between. The CDR3 has 14 residues. The CDR3 region has the DNA TGTGCCAGCAGCTATCGGACTGGGGATTCACCCCTCCACTTT. Translation: CASSYRTGDSPLHF.

This clone was observed a single time. The V call is TRBV27, the J call TRBJ2-3; no definite D call. Germline V gives CDR1 MNHEY, CDR2 SMNVEV (reference sequence). CDR3 length: 14 amino acids. V was cut by 2 bases and J by 5 bases, with 11 bases left in between. CDR3 sequence (DNA): TGTGCCAGCAGTTTAGGGCTAGTTGGAGATACGCAGTATTTT. It is translated as CASSLGLVGDTQYF.

To note about this clone: This sample also contains other DNA sequences that code for the same CDR3. V usage is TRBV5-1 and J usage is TRBJ1-2; tentative D call: TRBD1 (5 bases). The CDR3 covers 14 residues. The V and J ends lost 0 bases and 2 bases respectively, with 8 bases between them. Germline V gene data show CDR1 as SGHRS and CDR2 as YFSETQ. The CDR3 sequence is CASSLGRENYGYTF. DNA for the CDR3: TGCGCCAGCAGCTTGGGCAGGGAAAACTATGGCTACACCTTC.

The J gene is TRBJ2-1, the V gene TRBV30; 10 bases line up with TRBD2. CDR3 length: 14 amino acids. After removal of 5 bases from V and 2 bases from J, the junction contained 3 bases not matched to a gene. Germline CDR1 GTSNPN, CDR2 SVGIG (reference sequence). The CDR3 protein is CAWRTSGAYNEQFF. The CDR3 region has the DNA TGTGCCTGGCGGACTAGCGGTGCCTACAATGAGCAGTTCTTC. Filled out from reference TRBV30 and TRBJ2-1, the complete variable domain reads SQTIHQWPATLVQPVGSPLSLECTVEGTSNPNLYWYRQAAGRGLQLLFYSVGIGQISSEVPQNLSASRPQDRQFILSSKKLLLSDSGFYLCAWRTSGAYNEQFFGPGTRLTVL.

The chain's CDR3 is CASSTGSAQPQHF. In DNA form, the CDR3 reads TGTGCCAGCAGCACGGGGTCGGCTCAGCCCCAGCATTTT. This chain uses TRBV28 with TRBJ1-5; D is unclear. The germline CDR1 and CDR2 sequences are MDHEN and SYDVKM. The CDR3 consists of 13 residues. Deletions cut 6 bases from V and 6 bases from J, with 12 bases between.

In this sample, this clone turned up once. The chain links TRBV5-6 to TRBJ1-1, with D maybe TRBD1 (5 bases). V shed 1 base and J shed 4 bases, with 17 bases lying between them. In germline, CDR1 is SGHDT, CDR2 YYEEEE. The CDR3 loop spans 16 amino acids. This CDR3 reads CASSLNGAGWFTEAFF. The CDR3 region has the DNA TGTGCCAGCAGCTTGAACGGAGCAGGGTGGTTCACTGAAGCTTTCTTT.

This clone was counted a single time. The chain links TRBV7-2 to TRBJ1-3, with D perhaps matching TRBD1 (6 bases). V was shortened by 5 bases and J by 2 bases, with 13 bases between the two germline ends. The CDR3 length is 15 residues. CDR1 is SGHTA, CDR2 FQGNSA, per germline. This chain's CDR3 is CASSLMWGPGNTIYF. Written as DNA, the CDR3 is TGTGCCAGCAGCCTGATGTGGGGGCCTGGAAACACCATATATTTT. Variable domain in full (rest from reference TRBV7-2 and TRBJ1-3): GAGVSQSPSNKVTEKGKDVELRCDPISGHTALYWYRQSLGQGLEFLIYFQGNSAPDKSGLPSDRFSAERTGGSVSTLTIQRTQQEDSAVYLCASSLMWGPGNTIYFGEGSWLTVV.

V usage is TRBV7-9 and J usage is TRBJ1-2; D call uncertain. Germline V CDR1 and CDR2: SEHNR, FQNEAQ (reference sequence). V was clipped by 2 bases and J by 0 bases, with 10 bases between them. The CDR3 contains 15 residues. The CDR3 nucleotides read TGTGCCAGCAGCTTAATACAGCGCACTAACTATGGCTACACCTTC. Protein product: CASSLIQRTNYGYTF.